Here is one T cell receptor (beta chain) with its context. The data belong to a study of cytomegalovirus exposure and HLA in healthy donors. V gave up 6 bases and J gave up 7 bases, with 21 bases separating them. This CDR3 is built from 16 residues. Germline V gene data show CDR1 as SGHTA and CDR2 as FQGTGA. Both 60 Vbeta primers and 13 Jbeta primers went into the PCR. The method was immunoSEQ multiplex PCR; TCRdb's version includes in-frame clones alone and lacks a portion of them. The sample lists hundreds of thousands of clones; about 75% were seen once. The origin of this receptor is a male donor in good health and CMV-seronegative. The gene calls are TRBV7-3 and TRBJ2-2, with D possibly matching TRBD1 (6 bases). The sequenced sample was PBMCs. The CDR3 is CASRTNPGVVSGELFF. CDR3 nucleotides: TGTGCCAGCAGGACTAACCCAGGGGTAGTGAGCGGGGAGCTGTTTTTT.